Below are 16 T cell receptor beta chains sequenced from a single sample in a study of blood T cells in healthy people across ages. Together with a sample-barcoded 5' primer, a J-beta primer mix was included in a second PCR lasting about 6 to 11 cycles. One entry per CDR3 protein results from TCRdb running MiXCR on the 5' RACE reads. The sample consists of 2 million or so distinct CDR3 sequences, about 50% of them appearing once. Sequencing used blood. Receptors originate from a middle-aged woman in good health.

The CDR3 DNA sequence: TGCAGTGCGACCCCGGCAGGTCGAGGGGAGACCCAGTACTTC. Protein: CSATPAGRGETQYF. The genes are TRBV20-1 and TRBJ2-5; TRBD2 is a possible D gene (5 bases). This CDR3 has 14 residues. The germline V gene encodes CDR1 DFQATT and CDR2 SNEGSKA (reference sequence). With 6 bases removed from V and 5 bases from J, the gap between germline ends came to 19 bases.

The rearrangement links TRBV7-9 to TRBJ1-2; no reliable D call. V lost 4 bases to trimming and J lost 10 bases, with 13 bases between them. The V gene's germline CDR1 is SEHNR and CDR2 FQNEAQ (reference sequence). CDR3 length: 12 amino acids. The CDR3 reads CASSSMRGDYTF. The CDR3 region has the DNA TGTGCCAGCAGCTCCATGCGCGGTGACTACACCTTC.

This clonotype was observed a handful of times. V is TRBV4-3 and J is TRBJ2-6; D unclear. Per the germline V gene, CDR1 is LGHNA and CDR2 is YSLEER. This CDR3 region has 15 residues. Deletions cut 4 bases from V and 2 bases from J, with 9 bases between. Here the CDR3 reads CASSLVLPGANVLTF. The CDR3 DNA reads as TGCGCCAGCAGCCTTGTTTTACCTGGGGCCAACGTCCTGACTTTC.

The CDR3 region has the DNA TGTGCCAGCAGCCACCTCCCGGGACCCCCAACGGACTATGGCTACACCTTC. Encoded protein: CASSHLPGPPTDYGYTF. V usage is TRBV3-1 and J usage is TRBJ1-2; TRBD1 is a possible D gene (5 bases). Germline lookup yields CDR1 LGHDT and CDR2 YNNKEL (reference sequence). The CDR3 runs to 17 residues. V gave up 3 bases and J gave up 3 bases, with 20 bases separating them.

The J gene is TRBJ2-7, the V gene TRBV2; 9 nucleotides agree with TRBD2. Trimming removed 1 base from V and 5 bases from J; junction bases left unmatched: 6. The CDR3 is made up of 15 amino acids. The germline gives CDR1 SNHLY, CDR2 FYNNEI. The CDR3 sequence is CASSEVGLAWDEQYF. DNA for the CDR3: TGTGCCAGCAGTGAAGTGGGACTAGCTTGGGACGAGCAGTACTTC.

The V gene is TRBV20-1, the J gene TRBJ1-2, with a possible D match to TRBD1 (5 bases). The CDR3 spans 17 residues. Trimming took 1 base from V and 1 from J, leaving 19 bases between them. Per germline, CDR1 DFQATT and CDR2 SNEGSKA (reference sequence). This chain's CDR3 is CSARVRHYRGVNYGYTF. DNA for the CDR3: TGCAGTGCTAGAGTCAGACACTATCGAGGGGTTAACTATGGCTACACCTTC.

This clonotype was observed a few times. CDR3 residues: CASSVPQGDYGYTF. CDR3 in DNA: TGCGCCAGCAGCGTGCCACAGGGGGACTATGGCTACACCTTC. V and J are TRBV5-1 and TRBJ1-2, with 8 bases aligning to TRBD1. There are 14 residues in the CDR3. CDR1 and CDR2 (germline): SGHRS, YFSETQ. J gave up 3 bases and V 4 bases, and 5 bases lay outside the gene matches.

Points on this clonotype: One junction end disagrees with the germline gene, perhaps due to a read error. This chain uses TRBV5-1 with TRBJ2-1; D possibly matches TRBD1 or TRBD2 (5 bases each). CDR3 length equals 13 residues. Germline values: CDR1 SGHRS, CDR2 YFSETQ. CDR3 residues: CASGLAGRDEQFF. In DNA, the CDR3 is TGCGCCAGCGGCTTGGCAGGGCGGGATGAGCAGTTCTTC.

To note about this clonotype: It is likely a read error, because the conserved phenylalanine at the end of the CDR3 is missing. The chain couples TRBV7-2 to TRBJ2-1, with TRBD1 matching 7 bases. After removal of 1 base from V and 12 bases from J, the junction contained 3 bases not matched to a gene. CDR3 size: 12 residues. Germline CDR1 is SGHTA and CDR2 is FQGNSA. The CDR3 reads CASSLDRGWQFL. The CDR3 DNA is TGTGCCAGCAGCTTAGACAGGGGTTGGCAGTTCTTA.

The chain carries TRBV7-2 and TRBJ1-2; 9 bases fit TRBD1. Trimming removed 3 bases from V and 5 bases from J; junction bases left unmatched: 7. The CDR3 covers 15 residues. In germline, CDR1 is SGHTA, CDR2 FQGNSA. This chain's CDR3 is CASSFQGQGLYGYTF. The CDR3 nucleotides read TGTGCCAGCAGCTTTCAGGGACAGGGCCTATATGGCTACACCTTC.

Only a few counts were recorded for this clonotype. The chain joins TRBV5-5 to TRBJ1-2; TRBD1 is a possible D gene (6 bases). Germline V gene lookup returns CDR1 SGHKS and CDR2 YYEKEE (reference sequence). This CDR3 contains 14 residues. The germline V and J ends were trimmed by 4 bases and 8 bases, with 18 bases remaining between them. The CDR3 DNA sequence: TGTGCCAGCAGCACTGGACAGCTTAGCGTCGGCTACACCTTC. Translating gives CASSTGQLSVGYTF.

Points on this clonotype: At one end the junction does not follow the germline gene, possibly because of a read error. The chain links TRBV12-3 or TRBV12-4 to TRBJ2-3, with TRBD2 identical over 8 bases. This CDR3 comprises 16 residues. CDR3 in DNA: TGTGCCAGCAGGGTACGGGCGGGGGGTTCCACAGATATGCAGTATTTT. It codes for CASRVRAGGSTDMQYF.

The V and J genes are TRBV6-5 and TRBJ2-5; D remains ambiguous. The V end lost 2 bases, the J end lost 3 bases, and 10 bases lay between the germline ends. CDR3 length equals 14 residues. CDR1 and CDR2 (germline): MNHEY, SVGAGI. The CDR3 DNA reads TGTGCCAGCAGTTACCCCCGTCGTGAAGAGACCCAGTACTTC. It specifies CASSYPRREETQYF.

The rearrangement joins TRBV5-1 to TRBJ1-5; D unresolved. The CDR3 loop spans 16 amino acids. V lost 8 bases, J lost 1 base, and 19 bases lay in between. Germline V lookup: CDR1 SGHRS, CDR2 YFSETQ. Written as DNA, the CDR3 is TGCGCCAGTTCATTAACCACCGGGCAGAGCAATCAGCCCCAGCATTTT. Protein product: CASSLTTGQSNQPQHF. Filled out from reference TRBV5-1 and TRBJ1-5, the complete variable domain reads KAGVTQTPRYLIKTRGQQVTLSCSPISGHRSVSWYQQTPGQGLQFLFEYFSETQRNKGNFPGRFSGRQFSNSRSEMNVSTLELGDSALYLCASSLTTGQSNQPQHFGDGTRLSIL.

This clonotype was counted only a few times. The chain recombines TRBV12-3 or TRBV12-4 with TRBJ2-7; 9 nucleotides align to TRBD2. The CDR3 consists of 12 residues. The junction had 2 bases not matched to a gene; V was cut back by 6 bases and J by 5 bases. Here the CDR3 reads CASRAGGDEQYF. CDR3 nucleotides: TGTGCCAGCAGAGCGGGAGGCGACGAGCAGTACTTC.

This clonotype was observed a handful of times. The CDR3 sequence is CSARQGSSQETQYF. CDR3 coding DNA: TGCAGTGCTCGACAGGGGTCTAGCCAAGAGACCCAGTACTTC. The rearrangement joins TRBV20-1 to TRBJ2-5; 8 nucleotides align to TRBD1. The CDR3 length is 14 residues. The junction had 6 bases not matched to a gene; V was cut back by 5 bases and J by 1 base. Looked up from germline, CDR1 is DFQATT and CDR2 is SNEGSKA (reference sequence).